A selection of T cell receptor beta chains follows, all from one sample in a study of shared clonotypes between healthy human individuals. Only in-frame clones appear in the TCRdb table, and some are missing; sequencing was by immunoSEQ multiplex PCR. In the table there are millions of clones, around 96% of which are singletons. The sample consisted of naive CD8+ T cells sorted from blood. These receptors were taken from a man between 18 and 35 years old in good health. Each CDR3 is given with its conserved first and last residue. A D gene is named only where the DNA matches it firmly.

J	D	V	DNA	CDR3
TRBJ1-1	NA	TRBV30	TGTGCCTGGACCGGGACCGGGAACACTGAAGCTTTCTTT	CAWTGTGNTEAFF
TRBJ2-1	NA	TRBV4-2	TGTGCCAGCAGCCAAGGGACCGTGGAGGGGCGTACTGAGCAGTTCTTC	CASSQGTVEGRTEQFF
TRBJ2-3	NA	TRBV5-1	TGCGCCAGCAGTCGGACAGCGGGACCCACAGATACGCAGTATTTT	CASSRTAGPTDTQYF
TRBJ2-7	TRBD2	TRBV27	TGTGCCAGCAGCCCCTCGGCGGGGGTTAGCTCCTACGAGCAGTACTTC	CASSPSAGVSSYEQYF
TRBJ2-1	NA	TRBV28	TGTGCCAGCAGTTTACCGTACAATGAGCAGTTCTTC	CASSLPYNEQFF
TRBJ2-2	NA	TRBV9	TGTGCCAGCAGCGTTGGAGGAGGGCCCCCATTTGGCACCGGGGAGCTGTTTTTT	CASSVGGGPPFGTGELFF
TRBJ2-1	TRBD1	TRBV6-4	TGTGCCAGCAGTGAGTCAGGGGGCGGCTACAATGAGCAGTTCTTC	CASSESGGGYNEQFF
TRBJ2-5	NA	TRBV5-1	TGCGCCAGCAGCCCCCGGGAGAAAGAGACCCAGTACTTC	CASSPREKETQYF
TRBJ2-2	NA	TRBV27	TGTGCCAGCAGTTTAGGTGCCGAAGGGGGTCTAGGGGAGCTGTTTTTT	CASSLGAEGGLGELFF
TRBJ2-1	NA	TRBV5-1	TGCGCCAGCAGCTCGGGACACCCCTATTACAATGAGCAGTTCTTC	CASSSGHPYYNEQFF
TRBJ1-1	NA	TRBV6-6	TGTGCCAGCAGTTTAGGCAAAAACACTGAAGCTTTCTTT	CASSLGKNTEAFF